What follows are 26 T cell receptor beta chains derived from one specimen sequenced in a study of healthy donors' naive CD4 and CD8 T cells. TCR libraries were built from 400 to 650 ng of total RNA by linear amplification. TCRdb passed the reads through MiXCR, listing each CDR3 protein once. This table has 150,000 to 200,000 distinct CDR3 sequences, around 70% appearing once. Sequenced: naive CD4+ and CD8+ T cells sorted from blood, pooled from several donors. These receptors all stem from a pool of human donors in good health; the sample pools cells from several healthy donors.

This clonotype appeared a few times. The chain couples TRBV6-5 to TRBJ2-5, with TRBD2 matching 9 bases. The junction had 2 bases not matched to a gene; V was cut back by 5 bases and J by 4 bases. The CDR3 sequence is 13 residues long. CDR1 and CDR2 (germline): MNHEY, SVGAGI. The CDR3 here is CASSELAGETQYF. CDR3 sequence (DNA): TGTGCCAGCAGTGAACTAGCGGGAGAGACCCAGTACTTC.

The rearrangement uses TRBV29-1 and TRBJ2-1, with TRBD2 matching over 9 bases. Per the germline V gene, CDR1 is SQVTM and CDR2 is ANQGSEA. The length of the CDR3 is 14 residues. Trimming took 2 bases from V and 6 from J; bases not matched to a gene: 5. CDR3 in amino acids: CSVEIRGRANEQFF. The DNA for the CDR3 is TGCAGCGTTGAAATCCGCGGGAGGGCCAATGAGCAGTTCTTC.

The V call is TRBV4-3, the J call TRBJ2-2, with 11 nucleotides matching TRBD2. CDR1 and CDR2 (germline): LGHNA, YSLEER. The CDR3 loop spans 18 amino acids. V shed 1 base, J shed 2 bases, and the junction held 6 bases outside the gene matches. This CDR3 is CASSQAPGTSGNTGELFF. Written as DNA, the CDR3 is TGCGCCAGCAGCCAAGCCCCCGGGACTAGCGGTAACACCGGGGAGCTGTTTTTT.

The chain combines TRBV6-5 with TRBJ2-5; 7 bases are shared with TRBD1. The CDR3 sequence is 13 residues long. J gave up 5 bases and V 6 bases, and 6 bases lay outside the gene matches. Germline assignment: CDR1 MNHEY and CDR2 SVGAGI. CDR3 sequence reads: CASSARQGETQYF. In DNA form, the CDR3 reads TGTGCCAGCAGCGCCCGACAGGGTGAGACCCAGTACTTC.

The chain employs TRBV6-1 and TRBJ1-5; 11 nucleotides agree with TRBD1. Per germline, CDR1 MNHNS and CDR2 SASEGT. V gave up 10 bases and J gave up 0 bases; unmatched junction bases: 8. The CDR3 totals 16 residues. The CDR3 reads CAIVGTGGYSNQPQHF. The CDR3 coding sequence is TGTGCCATCGTCGGGACAGGGGGTTATAGCAATCAGCCCCAGCATTTT.

This chain links TRBV19 with TRBJ2-1; 7 positions agree with TRBD1. J was trimmed by 10 bases and V by 6 bases; bases with no gene match: 12. Germline lookup yields CDR1 LNHDA and CDR2 SQIVND (reference sequence). The CDR3 has 14 residues. DNA of the CDR3: TGTGCCAGTAGGCAACCTCCAGGGGGTAGGGAGCAGTTCTTC. Amino acid sequence: CASRQPPGGREQFF.

This clonotype showed up just a few times. The gene calls are TRBV11-1 and TRBJ2-7; no definite D call. CDR3 length equals 15 residues. The germline V gene encodes CDR1 SGHAT and CDR2 FQDESV (reference sequence). V lost 9 bases and J 4 bases, leaving 22 bases between the germline ends. The CDR3 loop reads CASCLGPGIVYEQYF. As DNA, the CDR3 is TGTGCCAGTTGCCTTGGGCCGGGCATCGTTTACGAGCAGTACTTC.

This rearrangement joins TRBV6-5 to TRBJ2-2; D uncertain. Germline CDR1 and CDR2: MNHEY and SVGAGI. Trimming took off 6 bases at V and 3 bases at J, with 14 bases between the two ends. This CDR3 comprises 15 residues. The CDR3, as DNA: TGTGCCAGCAGGGAAACCCCTTCAGACACCGGGGAGCTGTTTTTT. Translating gives CASRETPSDTGELFF.

Only a few counts were recorded for this clonotype. The chain joins TRBV6-5 to TRBJ2-2, with D possibly being TRBD1 or TRBD2 (5 bases each). The CDR3 is made up of 17 amino acids. Germline V gene lookup returns CDR1 MNHEY and CDR2 SVGAGI. Deletions cut 5 bases from V and 2 bases from J, with 18 bases between. The CDR3 region has the DNA TGTGCCAGCAGTCGGGACGGCTTGATGTATAACACCGGGGAGCTGTTTTTT. Amino acids: CASSRDGLMYNTGELFF.

This sequence joins TRBV11-2 and TRBJ2-5, with 7 nucleotides matching TRBD1. Trimming cost V 5 bases and J 3 bases; bases outside gene matches: 9. The CDR3 sequence is 15 residues long. Germline V gene lookup returns CDR1 SGHAT and CDR2 FQNNGV. The CDR3 DNA reads as TGTGCCAGCAGCCCCGTGGGACAGAAGGAAGAGACCCAGTACTTC. Residues: CASSPVGQKEETQYF.

The V call is TRBV6-5, the J call TRBJ1-1; no definite D call. CDR3 length equals 15 residues. V was clipped by 0 bases and J by 0 bases, with 8 bases between them. Germline-derived CDR1 and CDR2 are MNHEY and SVGAGI. The CDR3 bases are TGTGCCAGCAGTTACTCGCCCGTTCTGAACACTGAAGCTTTCTTT. As protein: CASSYSPVLNTEAFF.

The chain uses TRBV19 and TRBJ2-7; the match to TRBD1 covers 7 bases. The germline gives CDR1 LNHDA, CDR2 SQIVND (reference sequence). V trimming: 1 base; J trimming: 0 bases; junction bases outside the gene matches: 6. The CDR3 runs to 16 residues. This chain's CDR3 is CASSIGRQGRSYEQYF. The CDR3 nucleotides are TGTGCCAGTAGTATAGGGCGACAGGGCCGCTCCTACGAGCAGTACTTC.

The V and J genes are TRBV6-6 and TRBJ2-6; 9 nucleotides line up with TRBD1. Germline assignment: CDR1 MNHNY and CDR2 SVGAGI (reference sequence). Germline trimming cut 6 bases from V and 0 bases from J; bases unmatched to any gene: 12. The CDR3 totals 19 residues. The CDR3 loop reads CASSSSGTGSFSGANVLTF. The DNA for the CDR3 is TGTGCCAGCAGCTCGTCAGGGACAGGGTCATTCTCTGGGGCCAACGTCCTGACTTTC.

The rearrangement links TRBV27 to TRBJ2-1; 7 nucleotides line up with TRBD2. The CDR3 covers 14 residues. The germline gives CDR1 MNHEY, CDR2 SMNVEV (reference sequence). The trim removed 8 bases at V and 9 bases at J, leaving 13 bases unmatched. The DNA for the CDR3 is TGTGCCAGCGGCGGGACTACACCCCCAGCTGAGCAGTTCTTC. Encoded protein: CASGGTTPPAEQFF.

The rearrangement joins TRBV11-2 to TRBJ2-2, with D hard to call. V gave up 6 bases and J gave up 0 bases, with 5 bases separating them. The germline CDR1 and CDR2 sequences are SGHAT and FQNNGV. The CDR3 has 13 residues. The CDR3 DNA reads TGTGCCAGCAGTCTCCCGAACACCGGGGAGCTGTTTTTT. Amino acid sequence: CASSLPNTGELFF. Full variable domain (remainder filled in from reference TRBV11-2 and TRBJ2-2): EAGVAQSPRYKIIEKRQSVAFWCNPISGHATLYWYQQILGQGPKLLIQFQNNGVVDDSQLPKDRFSAERLKGVDSTLKIQPAKLEDSAVYLCASSLPNTGELFFGEGSRLTVL.

The chain recombines TRBV11-2 with TRBJ2-1; D may be TRBD1 (5 bases). This CDR3 has 13 amino acids. Germline CDR1 and CDR2: SGHAT and FQNNGV. V lost 5 bases, J lost 6 bases, and 11 bases lay in between. The CDR3 sequence is CASSPIRVNEQFF. CDR3 in DNA: TGTGCCAGCAGCCCTATCAGGGTCAATGAGCAGTTCTTC.

This sequence joins TRBV29-1 and TRBJ1-1, with D possibly TRBD1 on 5 matching bases. V lost 3 bases and J 2 bases, leaving 16 bases between the germline ends. This CDR3 has 15 residues. Germline CDR1 and CDR2: SQVTM and ANQGSEA. CDR3 residues: CSVEGRGKGNTEAFF. The CDR3 bases are TGCAGCGTTGAGGGGAGGGGTAAGGGTAACACTGAAGCTTTCTTT.

This clonotype appeared a few times. This rearrangement joins TRBV2 to TRBJ2-7, with 11 positions matching TRBD1. The CDR3 covers 15 residues. Germline V gene sequence: CDR1 SNHLY, CDR2 FYNNEI. The V and J ends lost 6 bases and 1 base, in that order; junction bases with no gene match: 5. The CDR3 reads CASRDRGLSSYEQYF. CDR3 coding DNA: TGTGCCAGCAGGGACAGGGGGCTGAGTTCCTACGAGCAGTACTTC.

This chain links TRBV29-1 with TRBJ2-7, with TRBD1 matching 9 bases. The J segment lost 1 base and the V segment lost 0 bases, leaving 13 bases of the junction unmatched. CDR1 and CDR2 (germline): SQVTM, ANQGSEA. The CDR3 consists of 18 residues. The CDR3 is CSVEDRSDRGDLSYEQYF. The DNA for the CDR3 is TGCAGCGTTGAAGATCGGTCGGACAGGGGTGATCTGTCCTACGAGCAGTACTTC.

The V gene is TRBV4-3, the J gene TRBJ2-5; unclear D gene. Germline-derived CDR1 and CDR2 are LGHNA and YSLEER. This CDR3 has 15 residues. Trimming took 1 base from V and 2 from J, leaving 11 bases between them. Here the CDR3 reads CASSQVAAAQETQYF. CDR3 in DNA: TGCGCCAGCAGCCAAGTGGCGGCAGCACAAGAGACCCAGTACTTC.

This clonotype was observed a handful of times. The J gene is TRBJ2-7, the V gene TRBV19; 8 bases fit TRBD1. V lost 6 bases, J lost 2 bases, and 9 bases stayed unmatched. Germline V CDR1 and CDR2: LNHDA, SQIVND (reference sequence). There are 15 residues in the CDR3. DNA for the CDR3: TGTGCCAGTAGCGATGGACAGGGTAGAGCCTACGAGCAGTACTTC. It encodes CASSDGQGRAYEQYF. The full variable domain, rest sourced from reference TRBV19 and TRBJ2-7, is DGGITQSPKYLFRKEGQNVTLSCEQNLNHDAMYWYRQDPGQGLRLIYYSQIVNDFQKGDIAEGYSVSREKKESFPLTVTSAQKNPTAFYLCASSDGQGRAYEQYFGPGTRLTVT.

The chain has TRBV19 and TRBJ2-7, with 8 bases identical to TRBD1. This CDR3 is built from 16 residues. With V trimmed by 5 bases and J by 2 bases, 11 bases remained unmatched. Germline CDR1 and CDR2: LNHDA and SQIVND (reference sequence). CDR3 sequence reads: CASSPTTGTGTYEQYF. CDR3 DNA sequence: TGTGCCAGTAGTCCAACCACCGGGACAGGAACCTACGAGCAGTACTTC.

The DNA of the CDR3 is TGTGCCAGCAGTTACGACGATAGCAATCAGCCCCAGCATTTT. Residues: CASSYDDSNQPQHF. The chain links TRBV6-6 to TRBJ1-5; D is unresolved. CDR1 and CDR2 (germline): MNHNY, SVGAGI (reference sequence). Trimming took 2 bases from V and 0 from J, leaving 5 bases between them. The CDR3 is 14 residues long.

In the case of this clonotype: At one end, the junction sequence differs from germline, possibly due to a read error. The chain uses TRBV19 and TRBJ2-5, with D possibly matching TRBD1 (6 bases). The CDR3 consists of 15 residues. Germline CDR1 reads LNHDA; CDR2 reads SQIVND (reference sequence). The CDR3 nucleotides are TGTGCCAGTAGTATTCGGACAGCCACACCAGAGACCCAGTATTTC. This encodes CASSIRTATPETQYF.

CDR3 nucleotide sequence: TGTGCCAGCAGCTTGGCGGCTCCAGGGCCAGGAAACACCATATATTTT. Translating it yields CASSLAAPGPGNTIYF. The chain carries TRBV5-6 and TRBJ1-3; a possible D gene is TRBD1 (5 bases). This CDR3 contains 16 residues. In germline, CDR1 is SGHDT, CDR2 YYEEEE. V lost 0 bases to trimming and J lost 4 bases, with 14 bases between them. Together with reference TRBV5-6 and TRBJ1-3, the CDR3 gives the full variable domain: DAGVTQSPTHLIKTRGQQVTLRCSPKSGHDTVSWYQQALGQGPQFIFQYYEEEERQRGNFPDRFSGHQFPNYSSELNVNALLLGDSALYLCASSLAAPGPGNTIYFGEGSWLTVV.

This chain joins TRBV29-1 and TRBJ2-7; 14 nucleotides align to TRBD2. CDR1 and CDR2 (germline): SQVTM, ANQGSEA. After removal of 1 base from V and 6 bases from J, the junction contained 11 bases not matched to a gene. There are 17 residues in the CDR3. The CDR3 DNA reads as TGCAGCGTTGAAGCTAATCCCGGGACTAGCGGGAGTGCCGAGCAGTACTTC. It yields the protein CSVEANPGTSGSAEQYF.